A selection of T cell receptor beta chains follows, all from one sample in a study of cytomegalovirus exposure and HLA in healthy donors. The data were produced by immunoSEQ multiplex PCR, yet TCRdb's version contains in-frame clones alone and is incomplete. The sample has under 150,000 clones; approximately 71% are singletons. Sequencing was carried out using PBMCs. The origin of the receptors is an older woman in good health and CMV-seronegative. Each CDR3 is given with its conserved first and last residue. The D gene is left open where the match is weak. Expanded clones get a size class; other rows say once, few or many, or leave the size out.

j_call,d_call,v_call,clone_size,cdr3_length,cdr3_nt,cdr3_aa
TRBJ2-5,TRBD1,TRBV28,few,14,TGTGCCGGGAGTGACAGGGGCCGCAAAGAGACCCAGTACTTC,CAGSDRGRKETQYF
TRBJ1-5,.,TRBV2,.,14,TGTGCCAGCAGACAGGCCTATAGCAATCAGCCCCAGCATTTT,CASRQAYSNQPQHF
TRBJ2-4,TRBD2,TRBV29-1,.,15,TGCAGCGTCGAACTAGCGGTAGGGGGCAAAAACATTCAGTACTTC,CSVELAVGGKNIQYF
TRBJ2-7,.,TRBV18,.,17,TGTGCCAGCTCACCACTCCCGACAGGGGAGGGCTCCTACGAGCAGTACTTC,CASSPLPTGEGSYEQYF
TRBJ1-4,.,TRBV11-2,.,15,TGTGCCAGCAGCTTAGAGGGGGCAGGGACCATAAAACTGTTTTTT,CASSLEGAGTIKLFF
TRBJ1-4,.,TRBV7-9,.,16,TGTGCCAGCAGCCCCCCCTACCGCCTAGGTAATGAAAAACTGTTTTTT,CASSPPYRLGNEKLFF
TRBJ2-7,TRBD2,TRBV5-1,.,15,TGCGCCAGCAGCTCCTATCTAGCGGTAGCGATCGAGCAGTACTTC,CASSSYLAVAIEQYF
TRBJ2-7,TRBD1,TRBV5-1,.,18,TGCGCCAGCAGCTCCCGGGACAGAGGAAGTACCGCCTTCTACGAGCAGTACTTC,CASSSRDRGSTAFYEQYF
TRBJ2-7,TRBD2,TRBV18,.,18,TGTGCCAGCTCACCGATGGGAGCGGGAGGGCCAATCTCCCTCGAGCAGTACTTC,CASSPMGAGGPISLEQYF
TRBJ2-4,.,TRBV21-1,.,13,TGTGCAGGTCTTGGGGGACGCGGGGACATTCAGTACTTC,CAGLGGRGDIQYF
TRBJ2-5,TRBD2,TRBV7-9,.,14,TGTGCCAGCACTAGCGGGGGGGCCCAAGAGACCCAGTACTTC,CASTSGGAQETQYF
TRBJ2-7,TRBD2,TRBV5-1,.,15,TGCGCCAGCAGCTTGGGGTTACTAGCGGGAGCTAAAAAGTACTTC,CASSLGLLAGAKKYF
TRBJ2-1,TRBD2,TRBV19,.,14,TGTGCCAGTAATCGGCGGGGGGGCAACAATGAGCAGTTCTTC,CASNRRGGNNEQFF
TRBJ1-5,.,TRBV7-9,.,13,TGTGCCAGCAGCTTAGTCGGCAATCAGCCCCAGCATTTT,CASSLVGNQPQHF
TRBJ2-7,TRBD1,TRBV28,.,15,TGTGCCAGCAGTACCCGGCAGGGGGCTGACTACGAGCAGTACTTC,CASSTRQGADYEQYF
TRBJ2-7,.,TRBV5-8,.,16,TGTGCCAGCTATCGCCTTCCGGACTGGAGCTCCTACGAGCAGTACTTC,CASYRLPDWSSYEQYF
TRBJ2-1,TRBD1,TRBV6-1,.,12,TGTGCCAGCAGTCCACAGGGGTATGAGCAGTTCTTC,CASSPQGYEQFF
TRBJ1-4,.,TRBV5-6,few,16,TGTGCCAGCAGCTCCAGACTACCCGGAGGACGGGAAAAACTGTTTTTT,CASSSRLPGGREKLFF
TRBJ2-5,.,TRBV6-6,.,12,TGTGCCATCCGTCGGGGGATAGAGACCCAGTACTTC,CAIRRGIETQYF
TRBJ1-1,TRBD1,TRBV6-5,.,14,TGTGCCAGCACTAATACAGGGGTGAACACTGAAGCTTTCTTT,CASTNTGVNTEAFF
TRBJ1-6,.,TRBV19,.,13,TGTGCCAGTATGGCAGCGTATAATTCACCCCTCCACTTT,CASMAAYNSPLHF
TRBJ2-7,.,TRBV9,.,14,TGTGCCAGCAGCACCAGACAGAGCTCCTACGAGCAGTACTTC,CASSTRQSSYEQYF
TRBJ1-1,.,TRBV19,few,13,TGTGCCAGTAGGGCGGCTCATAACACTGAAGCTTTCTTT,CASRAAHNTEAFF
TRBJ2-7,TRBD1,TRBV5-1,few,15,TGCGCCAGCAGCTTGGGGGACAGGGGGATCCACGAGCAGTACTTC,CASSLGDRGIHEQYF
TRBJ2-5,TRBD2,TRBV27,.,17,TGTGCCAGCAGTTTAGGATGGGGACTAGCGGGAGAAGAGACCCAGTACTTC,CASSLGWGLAGEETQYF
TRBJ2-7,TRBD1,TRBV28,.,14,TGTGCCAGCAGGACCGGGACAGAAACCTACGAGCAGTACTTC,CASRTGTETYEQYF
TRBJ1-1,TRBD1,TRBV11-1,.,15,TGTGCCAGCAGTCATCGGACAGGGATGAACACTGAAGCTTTCTTT,CASSHRTGMNTEAFF
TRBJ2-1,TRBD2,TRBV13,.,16,TGTGCCAGCAGCCGCCCCGGCGGGGGGGCCTACAATGAGCAGTTCTTC,CASSRPGGGAYNEQFF
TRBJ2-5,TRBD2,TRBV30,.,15,TGTGCCTGGAGCCCCGGGCTAGCGGGAGCAGAGACCCAGTACTTC,CAWSPGLAGAETQYF
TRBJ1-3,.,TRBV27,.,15,TGTGCCAGCCGGAGGGACGCCAGCTCTGGAAACACCATATATTTT,CASRRDASSGNTIYF
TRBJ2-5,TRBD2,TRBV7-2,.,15,TGTGCCAGCAGCTCCCTAGCGGGGAGAGGGGAGACCCAGTACTTC,CASSSLAGRGETQYF
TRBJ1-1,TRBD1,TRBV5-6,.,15,TGTGCCAGCAGCTCAGGGACAGGGGGAAACACTGAAGCTTTCTTT,CASSSGTGGNTEAFF
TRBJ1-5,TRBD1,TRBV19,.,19,TGTGCCAGTAGTGACTCGAGGACAGGGGGCTGGGGTACAAATCAGCCCCAGCATTTT,CASSDSRTGGWGTNQPQHF
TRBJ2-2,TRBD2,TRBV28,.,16,TGTGCCAGCAGTCTTAGGACTAGCGGTAACACCGGGGAGCTGTTTTTT,CASSLRTSGNTGELFF
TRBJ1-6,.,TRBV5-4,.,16,TGTGCCAGCAGCGAAGGCTCGCGGCTTAATAATTCACCCCTCCACTTT,CASSEGSRLNNSPLHF
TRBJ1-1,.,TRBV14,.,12,TGTGCCAGCAGTTCCAGGAACACTGAAGCTTTCTTT,CASSSRNTEAFF
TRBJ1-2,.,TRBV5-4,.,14,TGTGCCAGCAGCTTATCCGGGTTCGGCTATGGCTACACCTTC,CASSLSGFGYGYTF
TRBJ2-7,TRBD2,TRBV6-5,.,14,TGTGCCAGCGGGACTAGGACGGCCCCCTACGAGCAGTACTTC,CASGTRTAPYEQYF
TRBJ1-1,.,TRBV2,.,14,TGTGCCAGCAATAACCAGGGTACTGTCACTAAAGCTTTCTTT,CASNNQGTVTKAFF
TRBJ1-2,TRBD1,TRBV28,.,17,TGTGCCAGCAGTTTATACTCCCCGGGACAGGGAAACTATGGCTACACCTTC,CASSLYSPGQGNYGYTF
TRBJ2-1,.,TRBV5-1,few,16,TGCGCCAGCAGCGACACACGAGGGGGTATGTATAATGAGCAGTTCTTC,CASSDTRGGMYNEQFF
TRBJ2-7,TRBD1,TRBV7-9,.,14,TGTGCCAGCAGCGCCGACAGGGGACCTCGCGAGCAGTACTTC,CASSADRGPREQYF
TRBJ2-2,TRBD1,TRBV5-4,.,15,TGTGCCGGAAAAACAGGGGGACCGAACACCGGGGAGCTGTTTTTT,CAGKTGGPNTGELFF